This T cell receptor (beta chain) was sequenced during a study of blood T cell repertoires in COVID-19. Study-wide background: Samples came from the United States, Italy and Spain, spanning acute and convalescent COVID-19.

With 0 bases removed from V and 0 bases from J, the gap between germline ends came to 6 bases. The germline V gene has CDR1 LGHDT and CDR2 YNNKEL (reference sequence). The CDR3 covers 16 residues. The authors' processing: Estimated nucleated cell counts came from reference gene primer amplification. Using immunoSEQ multiplex PCR, the repertoire was profiled, and TCRdb retains in-frame clones only, with some absent. V and J calls and clone size are given by that table; D and trimming were obtained from the DNA. The data contain just over 150,000 clones, about nine tenths of them singletons. The V gene is TRBV3-1 (or the pseudogene TRBV3-2), the J gene TRBJ1-6; no reliable D call. Sample: peripheral blood. The TCR comes from a woman in her 70s with acute or convalescent COVID-19. This CDR3 reads CASSQERGSYNSPLHF. In DNA, the CDR3 is TGTGCCAGCAGCCAAGAGCGGGGCTCCTATAATTCACCCCTCCACTTT.